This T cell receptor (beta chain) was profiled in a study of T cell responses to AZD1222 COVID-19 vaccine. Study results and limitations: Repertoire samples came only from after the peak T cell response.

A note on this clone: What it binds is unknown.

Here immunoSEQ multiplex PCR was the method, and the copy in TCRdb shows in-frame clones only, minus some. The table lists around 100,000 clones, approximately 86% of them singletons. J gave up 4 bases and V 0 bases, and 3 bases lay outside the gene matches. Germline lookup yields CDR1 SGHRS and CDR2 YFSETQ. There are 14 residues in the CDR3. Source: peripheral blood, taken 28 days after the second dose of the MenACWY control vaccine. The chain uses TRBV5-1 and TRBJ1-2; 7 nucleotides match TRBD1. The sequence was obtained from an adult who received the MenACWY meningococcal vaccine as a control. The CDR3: CASSLGDSPYGYTF. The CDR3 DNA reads TGCGCCAGCAGCTTGGGGGACAGCCCCTATGGCTACACCTTC.